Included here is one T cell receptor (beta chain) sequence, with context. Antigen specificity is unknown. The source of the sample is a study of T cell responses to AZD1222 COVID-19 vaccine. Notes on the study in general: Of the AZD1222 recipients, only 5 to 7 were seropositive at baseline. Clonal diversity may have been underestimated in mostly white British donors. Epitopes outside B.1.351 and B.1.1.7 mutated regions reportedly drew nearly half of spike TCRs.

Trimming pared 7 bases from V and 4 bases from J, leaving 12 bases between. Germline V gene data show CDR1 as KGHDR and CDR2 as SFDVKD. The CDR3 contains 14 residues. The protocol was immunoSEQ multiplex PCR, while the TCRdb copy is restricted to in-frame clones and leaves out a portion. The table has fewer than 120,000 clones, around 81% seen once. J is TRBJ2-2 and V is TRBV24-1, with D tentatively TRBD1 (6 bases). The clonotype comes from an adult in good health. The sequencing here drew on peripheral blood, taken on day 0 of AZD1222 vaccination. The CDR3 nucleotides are TGTGCCACCAGATCGACAGGACTCACCGGGGAGCTGTTTTTT. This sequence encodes CATRSTGLTGELFF.